The rows below give T cell receptor beta chains drawn from one sample of a study of OX40 agonist ivuxolimab in advanced cancers. Some clones are missing from TCRdb's copy, which holds only in-frame ones; the method was immunoSEQ multiplex PCR. The sample records some 60,000 clones, approximately 90% being singletons. This specimen was CD4+ or CD8+ T cells sorted from blood, taken in a trial of the OX40 agonist ivuxolimab. Receptors originate from an adult with an advanced solid tumor such as melanoma, head and neck, liver or kidney cancer. CDR3s include the opening cysteine and the closing phenylalanine or tryptophan. Fields, in order: D gene, clone size, V gene, J gene, CDR3 length, CDR3 DNA, CDR3 protein. D genes are given only for firm matches. Part of the rows lack a size; the others show once, few, many or a class for expanded clones.

TRBD1	NA	TRBV27	TRBJ1-2	13	TGTGCCAGCAGTTTTAGGGACAGCAGAGGCTACACCTTC	CASSFRDSRGYTF
NA	NA	TRBV4-1	TRBJ1-5	15	TGCGCCAGCAGCCAAGCCCCTAATAGCAATCAGCCCCAGCATTTT	CASSQAPNSNQPQHF
NA	NA	TRBV4-3	TRBJ1-2	14	TGCGCCAGCAGCCAAAGCCAGGGAACGATCAGCTACACCTTC	CASSQSQGTISYTF
NA	medium-sized	TRBV12-5	TRBJ1-2	16	TGTGCTAGTGGTAATACGGGCAGGGTGGAGATGTATGGCTACACCTTC	CASGNTGRVEMYGYTF
NA	NA	TRBV9	TRBJ2-7	15	TGTGCCAGCAGCGTAGCCCCAGGGAACTCCTACGAGCAGTACTTC	CASSVAPGNSYEQYF
NA	NA	TRBV5-1	TRBJ2-3	14	TGCGCCAGCAGTAGGGCAGGGGCGACAGATACGCAGTATTTT	CASSRAGATDTQYF
NA	NA	TRBV25-1	TRBJ1-1	14	TGTGCCAGCAGTGAATATGGGGCAGTATCTGAAGCTTTCTTT	CASSEYGAVSEAFF
NA	once	TRBV4-3	TRBJ1-1	17	TGCGCCAGCAGCCAAGGTTCGGGTTCGAGAGCGAACACTGAAGCTTTCTTT	CASSQGSGSRANTEAFF
NA	NA	TRBV29-1	TRBJ2-1	13	TGCAGTCAAGCCGGTGGCCCTAGCAATGAGCAGTTCTTC	CSQAGGPSNEQFF
NA	NA	TRBV5-5	TRBJ1-6	15	TGTGCCAGCAGCGCCCAGAATGGGAGAAATTCACCCCTCCACTTT	CASSAQNGRNSPLHF
NA	NA	TRBV18	TRBJ1-3	13	TGTGCCAGCTTCGGACAGACTGGAAACACCATATATTTT	CASFGQTGNTIYF
TRBD1	NA	TRBV29-1	TRBJ1-2	14	TGCAGCGTTGACACCTCAAGGACAGGGTCGGGCTACACCTTC	CSVDTSRTGSGYTF
NA	NA	TRBV6-6	TRBJ1-1	12	TGTGCCAGCAGCCGAACGGAGACTGAAGCTTTCTTT	CASSRTETEAFF
TRBD1	NA	TRBV7-2	TRBJ1-2	14	TGTGCCAGCAGCTTTAGTGGGACAGGGGAAGGCTACACCTTC	CASSFSGTGEGYTF
TRBD1	NA	TRBV9	TRBJ1-2	16	TGTGCCAGCAGCGCCCCGCCGGGACAGGGAAGCGGTGGCTACACCTTC	CASSAPPGQGSGGYTF
TRBD1	NA	TRBV28	TRBJ1-1	14	TGTGCCAGCAGACTGGGGGGACAGGGGGCAGAAGCTTTCTTT	CASRLGGQGAEAFF
NA	NA	TRBV7-2	TRBJ1-2	15	TGTGCCAGCAGTGAATCAGCCATCACTAACTATGGCTACACCTTC	CASSESAITNYGYTF
NA	NA	TRBV28	TRBJ1-2	12	TGTGCCAGCACCCCCCGAAACTATGGCTACACCTTC	CASTPRNYGYTF
NA	NA	TRBV14	TRBJ1-3	14	TGTGCCAGCAGCCAAGGTCACAGGGGAAACACCATATATTTT	CASSQGHRGNTIYF
NA	NA	TRBV5-8	TRBJ2-5	15	TGTGCCAGCAGCTTTGGGGACCCGTACCAAGAGACCCAGTACTTC	CASSFGDPYQETQYF
NA	NA	TRBV6-1	TRBJ1-1	14	TGTGCCAGCAGACACCTCGGGCAGGACACTGAAGCTTTCTTT	CASRHLGQDTEAFF
NA	once	TRBV2	TRBJ1-5	14	TGTGCCACCACCTCGGAGAATAGCAATCAGCCCCAGCATTTT	CATTSENSNQPQHF
NA	NA	TRBV19	TRBJ2-3	15	TGTGCCAGTAGTCCATACCTCGGGGCCGTGGATACGCAGTATTTT	CASSPYLGAVDTQYF
TRBD1	NA	TRBV6-6	TRBJ2-1	14	TGTGCCAGCGCCGGGACAGGGGGAAGCAATGAGCAGTTCTTC	CASAGTGGSNEQFF
NA	NA	TRBV11-2	TRBJ2-1	16	TGTGCCAGCAGCTTAGATACGTGGCATTCGGACAATGAGCAGTTCTTC	CASSLDTWHSDNEQFF
NA	NA	TRBV11-3	TRBJ2-3	13	TGTGCCAGCAGCTTATTTCAGTCCGATACGCAGTATTTT	CASSLFQSDTQYF
NA	NA	TRBV11-2	TRBJ1-5	16	TGTGCCAGCAGCTTCACAGGGAGTAATAGCAATCAGCCCCAGCATTTT	CASSFTGSNSNQPQHF
NA	NA	TRBV5-6	TRBJ1-1	15	TGTGCCAGCAGCGCGGCGGGGGGCCCAAGCACTGAAGCTTTCTTT	CASSAAGGPSTEAFF
NA	NA	TRBV5-4	TRBJ1-1	15	TGTGCCAGCAGCTTGGCGCACGGCATGAACACTGAAGCTTTCTTT	CASSLAHGMNTEAFF
NA	NA	TRBV9	TRBJ1-4	12	TGTGCCAGCAGCGTAACAGGTGAAAAACTGTTTTTT	CASSVTGEKLFF
NA	NA	TRBV2	TRBJ2-3	15	TGTGCCAGCAGTGTATTGGGGGCAGGGACAGATACGCAGTATTTT	CASSVLGAGTDTQYF
NA	NA	TRBV28	TRBJ1-6	15	TGTGCCAGCAGTTTGAGGCACCTAGGCGATTCACCCCTCCACTTT	CASSLRHLGDSPLHF
NA	NA	TRBV15	TRBJ1-2	12	TGTGCCACCAGCAGAGATAGGGACGGCTACACCTTC	CATSRDRDGYTF
NA	NA	TRBV12-5	TRBJ2-1	15	TGTGCTAGTGGTCCCGACTCAGGGGGAGGGAATGAGCAGTTCTTC	CASGPDSGGGNEQFF
TRBD1	NA	TRBV28	TRBJ1-6	15	TGTGCCAGCAGTTTAGAGGGGGCCCTCTCTTCACCCCTCCACTTT	CASSLEGALSSPLHF
NA	medium-sized	TRBV19	TRBJ2-5	15	TGTGCCAGTAGTTCCTCGGGGGGCCGGGAAGAGACCCAGTACTTC	CASSSSGGREETQYF
TRBD1	NA	TRBV6-6	TRBJ1-1	16	TGTGCCAGCAGCAACTCAGGGGGTCCCGCGAGGACTGAAGCTTTCTTT	CASSNSGGPARTEAFF
NA	once	TRBV5-1	TRBJ1-1	14	TGCGCCAGCAGCTTTGTGGTGGGGGACACTGAAGCTTTCTTT	CASSFVVGDTEAFF
NA	NA	TRBV7-2	TRBJ1-1	14	TGTGCCAGCAGCCCCCCCACACCTCTCACTGAAGCTTTCTTT	CASSPPTPLTEAFF
TRBD1	NA	TRBV6-5	TRBJ2-7	15	TGTGCCAGCAGTGTTACCGGGACAGAATTTTACGAGCAGTACTTC	CASSVTGTEFYEQYF
NA	NA	TRBV5-5	TRBJ1-4	14	TGTGCCAGCAGCTTGGCCGTGAAGGATGAAAAACTGTTTTTT	CASSLAVKDEKLFF
NA	NA	TRBV5-1	TRBJ2-5	15	TGCGCCAGCAGCTTGTGGGGCGGGGACCAAGAGACCCAGTACTTC	CASSLWGGDQETQYF
NA	once	TRBV29-1	TRBJ2-7	12	TGCAGCGTTGGCGGTGGGGGAGGTGAGCAGTACTTC	CSVGGGGGEQYF
NA	NA	TRBV19	TRBJ2-5	14	TGTGCCAGTAGTATAGAGGGGGGTCAAGAGACCCAGTACTTC	CASSIEGGQETQYF
NA	NA	TRBV27	TRBJ2-7	15	TGTGCCAGCGCCCCCTCGTGGGGGAGCTCCTACGAGCAGTACTTC	CASAPSWGSSYEQYF
NA	NA	TRBV29-1	TRBJ1-4	13	TGCAGCGTTGAACTAGGGGGGGAAGAAAAACTGTTTTTT	CSVELGGEEKLFF
NA	few	TRBV7-3	TRBJ1-1	14	TGTGCCAGCAGCCAAAGTAGGGGGGGCGCTGAAGCTTTCTTT	CASSQSRGGAEAFF